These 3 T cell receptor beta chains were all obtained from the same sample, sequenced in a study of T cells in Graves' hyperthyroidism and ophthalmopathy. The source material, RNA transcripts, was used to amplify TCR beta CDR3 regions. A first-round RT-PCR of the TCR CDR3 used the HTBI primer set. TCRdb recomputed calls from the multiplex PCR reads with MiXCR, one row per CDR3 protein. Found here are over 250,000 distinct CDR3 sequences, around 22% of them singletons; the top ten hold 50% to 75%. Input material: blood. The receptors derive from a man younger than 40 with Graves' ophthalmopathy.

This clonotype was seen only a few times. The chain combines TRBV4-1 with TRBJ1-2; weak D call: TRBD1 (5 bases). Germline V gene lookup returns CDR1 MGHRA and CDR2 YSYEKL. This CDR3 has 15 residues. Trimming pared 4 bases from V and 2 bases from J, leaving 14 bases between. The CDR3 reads CASSRNRRDNYGYTF. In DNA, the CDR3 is TGCGCCAGCAGCCGAAACCGCAGGGACAACTATGGCTACACCTTC.

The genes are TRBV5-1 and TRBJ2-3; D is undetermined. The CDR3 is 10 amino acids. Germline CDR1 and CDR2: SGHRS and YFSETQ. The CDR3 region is CVRHTDTQYF. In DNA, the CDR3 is TGCGTCAGACATACAGATACGCAGTATTTT.

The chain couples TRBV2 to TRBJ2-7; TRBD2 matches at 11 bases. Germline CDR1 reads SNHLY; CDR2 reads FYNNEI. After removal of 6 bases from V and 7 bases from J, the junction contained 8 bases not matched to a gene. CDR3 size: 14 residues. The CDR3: CASSDSGRGREQYF. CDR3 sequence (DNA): TGTGCCAGCAGCGATAGCGGGAGGGGAAGGGAGCAGTACTTC.